Here is one T cell receptor (beta chain) with its context. TCRdb reprocessed the 5' RACE reads with MiXCR, giving one entry per CDR3 protein. The sample includes approximately 190,000 distinct CDR3 sequences, roughly 13% of them seen just once. The data are from a study of CD8 T cells in ankylosing spondylitis. The CDR3 has 16 residues. V was pared by 1 base and J by 6 bases, with 8 bases of the junction left unmatched. Per the germline V gene, CDR1 is SGHTA and CDR2 is FQGNSA. Sequencing was carried out using blood, either unsorted or a sorted T cell fraction (not recorded which). The V gene is TRBV7-2, the J gene TRBJ1-5, with TRBD1 matching over 8 bases. The receptor was isolated from a female donor with ankylosing spondylitis or in good health (not recorded which). The CDR3 loop reads CASSLEGRGRAQPQHF. In nucleotides, the CDR3 is TGTGCCAGCAGCTTAGAAGGCAGGGGGCGCGCTCAGCCCCAGCATTTT.